This T cell receptor beta chain was sequenced for a study of graft-versus-host responses after intestinal transplantation. As for this clone: No antigen is known for it.

This CDR3 has 15 amino acids. CDR1 and CDR2 from the germline V gene are LGHNA and YSLEER. V was pared by 7 bases and J by 3 bases, with 15 bases between. Assay: immunoSEQ multiplex PCR; the TCRdb copy retains only in-frame clones and omits some. The data show some 39,000 clones, 85% to 95% seen once. The source of this sequence is a human donor who was the organ donor for an intestinal transplant. The specimen was unstimulated CD8+ T cells sorted from spleen or lymph node cells, collected before transplant. This rearrangement joins TRBV4-3 to TRBJ1-4; D is possibly TRBD1 (6 bases). DNA of the CDR3: TGCGCCAGCACCCCCAACAGGGAGGCTAATGAAAAACTGTTTTTT. Translating it yields CASTPNREANEKLFF.